The following is a TCR beta chain sequence with its context. This clonotype was counted between two and nine times. Its antigen remains undetermined. No qualities accompany the bases; no much larger clone lies one base away. The source of the sample is a study of blood T cells in healthy people across ages (dated by TCRdb to the mid-2010s). Regarding the study in general: In model experiments, roughly one uniquely barcoded TCR beta cDNA molecule per two T cells was captured by template switching. The study measured age-related changes in TCR beta repertoire diversity using deep sequencing normalized with unique cDNA molecular identifiers. The donors were split into four age groups: young (average roughly 15 years), middle-aged (about 40), aged (approximately 59) and long-lived (roughly 86). To avoid experimental bias, donors of different ages were distributed randomly across sequencing lanes. The study analyzed two additional independent replicas of 1 million unique cDNA reads from the same blood draw for two donors, one aged 18 to 30 and one aged 80 or older. What the work shows at the level of the full study, not this receptor alone: The long-lived group showed more naive CD4+ T cells, fewer expanded clones and increased TCR diversity than the aged group, suggesting age selection. Observed TCR beta diversity correlated strongly with the percentage of naive T cells measured by flow cytometry. The CMV infection status of donors was not known, potentially confounding age-related changes in expanded clonotypes. Since profiling was done on bulk unsorted PBMCs, naive and antigen-experienced compartments could not be conclusively compared. Estimates of total diversity from one million sequenced T cells were regarded as lower bounds and underestimates. As age increased, observed TCR beta diversity per million T cells dropped in a roughly linear way, and a significant reduction was already evident by age 40.

The approximately 39 donors, aged about 6 to 95 years, were systemically healthy Caucasian individuals from Russia. Each donor gave 9.5 to 10 milliliters of peripheral blood, drawn into EDTA-treated Vacutainer tubes. PBMCs were isolated by Ficoll-Paque density-gradient centrifugation, with at least 6 million obtained per sample. Total RNA, at least 6 micrograms per sample, was extracted from PBMCs with Trizol reagent. The percentages of naive CD45RAhigh/CD27high T cells were determined by flow cytometry on a PBMC aliquot from every donor. Receptors were amplified or captured by 5' RACE. A second PCR of roughly 7 to 11 cycles was performed with a sample-barcoded 5' primer and a J-beta primer mix. A unique molecular identifier was introduced onto each TCR beta cDNA molecule by a template-switch 5' adaptor carrying 12 random nucleotides. Each sample yielded at least 3 million CDR3-containing paired-end reads. First-strand cDNA synthesis was performed from all RNA using the Mint cDNA synthesis kit, with priming by a TRBC-specific oligonucleotide. Following uracil-DNA glycosylase treatment, all cDNA underwent a first 18-cycle PCR with the universal primers M1SS and BC2_uni_R. The authors' pipeline ran thus. Normalization of each sample was performed by random selection of 1 million high-quality reads, each carrying a distinct molecular identifier. Instead of being binned into consensus sequences, reads with shared molecular identifiers were discarded. MiTCR, set to a Q25 quality threshold and the strictest error-elimination algorithm, was used for CDR3 identification, clonotype clustering and error correction. A nonparametric unseen species model with Euler transformation was used to estimate a lower bound on total TCR beta diversity. TCRdb reprocessing: public reads trimmed at Q25 with fastp, clones called with MiXCR, in-frame beta chains kept. Identical CDR3 protein sequences are pooled into one entry, listed with their most common genes and DNA. The V and J calls were not made by the authors but by TCRdb's processing. For this sample the table gives fewer than 2 million distinct CDR3 sequences, of which 35% to 50% were detected only once. Roughly 24% of the sample is taken by the ten largest.

The germline V gene supplies CDR1 SGDLS and CDR2 YYNGEE. Including the terminal cysteine and phenylalanine, the CDR3 comprises 14 residues. The retained sequence is limited to the CDR3, 42 bases, with the frame set at the first base. V is reduced by 1 base and J by 0 bases, leaving a spacing of 8 bases between them. The rearrangement combines TRBV9 with TRBJ2-7, with no D gene named confidently. This sequence originates from a human donor in good health. Sequenced: blood. The sequenced DNA: TGTGCCAGCAGCGTAAAGCCAAGCTCCTACGAGCAGTACTTC. Translated, this gives CASSVKPSSYEQYF.